These 23 T cell receptor beta chains share one sample of origin, sequenced in a study of response to subunit inactivated influenza vaccine. TCRdb independently ran MiXCR on the RT-PCR reads; one entry per CDR3 protein. The table has 530,000 or so distinct CDR3 sequences, about 10% seen once. Sequenced material: PBMCs from blood, taken on the day of vaccination. All receptors come from a man aged 45-65 years who received an inactivated influenza vaccine.

This chain links TRBV5-1 with TRBJ1-1; maybe TRBD1 (6 bases). Germline V gene data show CDR1 as SGHRS and CDR2 as YFSETQ. Trimming removed 0 bases at V and 6 bases at J, with 24 bases between. The CDR3 contains 18 residues. The CDR3 is CASSLGVGQGGGQAEAFF. The CDR3 region has the DNA TGCGCCAGCAGCTTGGGTGTGGGCCAGGGCGGGGGCCAAGCTGAAGCTTTCTTT.

This chain links TRBV20-1 with TRBJ2-6; D uncertain. CDR3 length: 13 residues. V was pared by 2 bases and J by 2 bases, with 4 bases between. The germline V gene encodes CDR1 DFQATT and CDR2 SNEGSKA (reference sequence). The CDR3 nucleotides read TGCAGTGCTAGACTCACTGGGGCCAACGTCCTGACTTTC. Translation: CSARLTGANVLTF.

This clonotype was counted ten times or more. The chain joins TRBV5-4 to TRBJ1-2, with D possibly being TRBD1 (6 bases). Germline V gives CDR1 SGHNT, CDR2 YYREEE (reference sequence). With 2 bases removed from V and 6 bases from J, the gap between germline ends came to 14 bases. The CDR3 is 14 amino acids. The DNA for the CDR3 is TGTGCCAGCAGCTTAGACGGGGGCGCCGATGGCTACACCTTC. Its translation is CASSLDGGADGYTF.

In its sample, this clonotype was seen a few times. The chain is built from TRBV7-2 and TRBJ2-7; D is undetermined. V was clipped by 2 bases and J by 2 bases, with 13 bases between them. Per the germline V gene, CDR1 is SGHTA and CDR2 is FQGNSA. The CDR3 runs 15 residues. The CDR3 sequence is CASSLNSVVTYEQYF. The CDR3 nucleotides are TGTGCCAGCAGCTTAAATTCGGTGGTGACCTACGAGCAGTACTTC.

This clonotype was observed a handful of times. The CDR3 DNA reads TGTGCCAGCAGTTACTCTAGCGGGGAGACCTACGAGCAGTACTTC. Amino acids: CASSYSSGETYEQYF. This rearrangement joins TRBV6-5 to TRBJ2-7; 8 positions agree with TRBD2. V shed 0 bases, J shed 2 bases, and the junction held 3 bases outside the gene matches. The CDR3 runs to 15 residues. Germline V gives CDR1 MNHEY, CDR2 SVGAGI.

This clonotype was recorded many times. This rearrangement joins TRBV9 to TRBJ2-3; maybe TRBD2 (5 bases). Germline V CDR1 and CDR2: SGDLS, YYNGEE. V dropped 0 bases and J dropped 8 bases, with 16 bases sitting between them. CDR3 length: 15 residues. CDR3 in amino acids: CASSVDERALGTQYF. In nucleotides, the CDR3 is TGTGCCAGCAGCGTAGATGAGAGGGCCCTCGGTACGCAGTATTTT.

The rearrangement joins TRBV11-1 to TRBJ2-7, with 8 positions matching TRBD1. This CDR3 comprises 18 residues. The germline gives CDR1 SGHAT, CDR2 FQDESV (reference sequence). V lost 1 base, J lost 6 bases, and 17 bases stayed unmatched. CDR3 sequence: CASSLGQGAKNPSGEQYF. The CDR3 DNA reads TGTGCCAGCAGCTTAGGCCAGGGGGCGAAGAACCCTTCGGGCGAGCAGTACTTC.

The genes are TRBV6-2 or TRBV6-3 and TRBJ2-1; 8 bases align to TRBD2. CDR3 length: 14 amino acids. The germline V gene encodes CDR1 MNHEY and CDR2 SVGEGT. Trimming at V came to 4 bases and at J to 4 bases, leaving 3 bases not matched to a gene. The chain's CDR3 is CASSSSGGYNEQFF. DNA of the CDR3: TGTGCCAGCAGTTCCAGCGGGGGTTACAATGAGCAGTTCTTC.

This clonotype was counted ten times or more. The CDR3 nucleotides are TGCAGCGTTGCTCGGCTGAACACAGATACGCAGTATTTT. It is translated as CSVARLNTDTQYF. The chain joins TRBV29-1 to TRBJ2-3; D ambiguous. The ends were cut back, 4 bases at V and 2 bases at J, with 10 bases in the middle. CDR1 and CDR2 (germline): SQVTM, ANQGSEA. The CDR3 is made up of 13 amino acids.

The chain links TRBV7-3 to TRBJ2-1, with TRBD2 matching over 10 bases. The CDR3 is 16 residues long. The trim removed 3 bases at V and 4 bases at J, leaving 6 bases unmatched. Germline values: CDR1 SGHTA, CDR2 FQGTGA. The CDR3 here is CASSFASGSKYNEQFF. CDR3 nucleotide sequence: TGTGCCAGCAGCTTCGCTAGCGGGAGTAAATACAATGAGCAGTTCTTC.

This clonotype was observed a few times. This chain uses TRBV19 with TRBJ1-2, with 7 bases identical to TRBD1. Germline V lookup: CDR1 LNHDA, CDR2 SQIVND (reference sequence). This CDR3 contains 14 residues. V shed 7 bases, J shed 4 bases, and the junction held 9 bases outside the gene matches. DNA of the CDR3: TGTGCCAGTACCCGACAGGGTCTTGCCTATGGCTACACCTTC. This translates into CASTRQGLAYGYTF.

The J gene is TRBJ1-4, the V gene TRBV4-2, with D perhaps matching TRBD1 (6 bases). The V end lost 0 bases, the J end lost 10 bases, and 12 bases lay between the germline ends. This CDR3 contains 14 residues. CDR1 and CDR2 (germline): LGHNA, YNFKEQ. CDR3 amino acids: CASSQEGTGRKLFF. CDR3 nucleotides: TGTGCCAGCAGCCAAGAGGGCACAGGGAGAAAACTGTTTTTT.

This clonotype was recorded many times. For the CDR3, the DNA is TGCAGCGCGATACAGGGAGACACTGAAGCTTTCTTT. This encodes CSAIQGDTEAFF. The chain uses TRBV29-1 and TRBJ1-1, with D possibly being TRBD1 (6 bases). The CDR3 spans 12 residues. Trimming cost V 7 bases and J 3 bases, with 12 bases left between them. Germline loops: CDR1 SQVTM, CDR2 ANQGSEA.

The table lists this clonotype with a few counts. The genes are TRBV12-3 or TRBV12-4 and TRBJ2-5; D possibly uses TRBD1 or TRBD2 (5 bases each). The CDR3 extends over 14 amino acids. V dropped 4 bases and J dropped 7 bases, with 16 bases sitting between them. CDR3 nucleotide sequence: TGTGCCAGCAGTTCCCGGGGCCTAGGCTGGACCCAGTACTTC. Protein: CASSSRGLGWTQYF.

The rearrangement joins TRBV12-3 or TRBV12-4 to TRBJ2-5; D may be TRBD1 or TRBD2 (6 bases each). V gave up 3 bases and J gave up 14 bases, with 16 bases separating them. CDR3 length equals 12 residues. Here the CDR3 reads CASSLGGVTEYF. As DNA, the CDR3 is TGTGCCAGCAGTTTGGGGGGCGTGACAGAATACTTC.

The chain employs TRBV7-8 and TRBJ2-1; 7 nucleotides align to TRBD1. CDR1 SGHVS and CDR2 FQNEAQ come from the germline V gene. The CDR3 runs to 15 residues. V trimming: 0 bases; J trimming: 9 bases; junction bases outside the gene matches: 8. As DNA, the CDR3 is TGTGCCAGCAGCTTAGCGACAGGGCAGTTGGGTGAGCAGTTCTTC. Protein sequence: CASSLATGQLGEQFF.

This clonotype was detected a few times. This chain connects TRBV5-1 to TRBJ2-5; D possibly matches TRBD1 or TRBD2 (5 bases each). CDR1 and CDR2 from the germline V gene are SGHRS and YFSETQ. The CDR3 loop spans 16 amino acids. Trimming cost V 0 bases and J 2 bases, with 14 bases left between them. In nucleotides, the CDR3 is TGCGCCAGCAGCTTGGGGTCAGGGAGAGGGCAAGAGACCCAGTACTTC. This translates into CASSLGSGRGQETQYF.

This clonotype was observed a few times. This sequence joins TRBV3-1 and TRBJ2-1; 14 nucleotides align to TRBD2. Germline V gene lookup returns CDR1 LGHDT and CDR2 YNNKEL (reference sequence). V trimming: 1 base; J trimming: 7 bases; junction bases outside the gene matches: 9. The CDR3 extends over 18 amino acids. CDR3 DNA: TGTGCCAGCAGCCAAGTCTTAAAGCGGACTAGCGGGAGGAATGAGCAGTTCTTC. This sequence encodes CASSQVLKRTSGRNEQFF.

This clonotype appeared a few times. The chain has TRBV28 and TRBJ2-1, with a possible D match to TRBD2 (6 bases). The V gene's germline CDR1 is MDHEN and CDR2 SYDVKM. Trimming left V 1 base short and J 7 bases short, with 20 bases between. CDR3 size: 17 residues. The CDR3 reads CASSLFGRGLVRNEQFF. The CDR3 DNA reads as TGTGCCAGCAGTTTATTCGGCCGGGGACTCGTCAGAAATGAGCAGTTCTTC.

This clonotype was counted between two and nine times. The V and J genes are TRBV6-2 or TRBV6-3 and TRBJ2-7; D might be TRBD1 (6 bases). V lost 6 bases to trimming and J lost 6 bases, with 15 bases between them. The CDR3 runs 13 residues. The germline V gene encodes CDR1 MNHEY and CDR2 SVGEGT. This CDR3 is CASSPRGGGEQYF. The DNA of the CDR3 is TGTGCCAGCAGCCCCAGGGGTGGTGGCGAGCAGTACTTC.

This clonotype was counted only a few times. This CDR3 is CASSPGTAYYEQYF. The DNA of the CDR3 is TGTGCCAGCAGCCCCGGGACAGCTTACTACGAGCAGTACTTC. The chain combines TRBV12-3 or TRBV12-4 with TRBJ2-7; 7 nucleotides align to TRBD1. J gave up 3 bases and V 6 bases, and 8 bases lay outside the gene matches. CDR3 length: 14 residues.

The V call is TRBV12-3 or TRBV12-4, the J call TRBJ2-1; a weak D match, TRBD2 (7 bases). Trimming took 6 bases from V and 14 from J, leaving 20 bases between them. The CDR3 has 13 residues. CDR3 amino acids: CASSEGGAGAEFF. Written as DNA, the CDR3 is TGTGCCAGCAGCGAGGGAGGGGCGGGGGCAGAGTTCTTC.

This clonotype showed up just a few times. The chain carries TRBV20-1 and TRBJ2-2; D unresolved. This CDR3 comprises 14 residues. The germline V gene encodes CDR1 DFQATT and CDR2 SNEGSKA (reference sequence). The V gene lost 6 bases and the J gene lost 2 bases, with 13 bases spanning the gap. DNA for the CDR3: TGCAGTGCCGTCAGGCAATTAAACACCGGGGAGCTGTTTTTT. This gives the protein CSAVRQLNTGELFF.